This T cell receptor (beta chain) was found in a study of blood T cells in healthy people across ages. The study, taken as a whole, reports: Not knowing donor CMV status may have confounded expanded clonotype changes.

PCR was performed a second time for about 6 to 11 cycles using a sample-barcoded 5' primer and a J-beta primer mix. Using its own MiXCR run on the 5' RACE reads, TCRdb lists one record per CDR3 protein. Among approximately 800,000 distinct CDR3 sequences listed, less than 60% were seen once. Germline CDR1 DFQATT, CDR2 SNEGSKA (reference sequence). The CDR3 runs to 16 residues. For this clonotype: What it recognizes is unknown. Just one base apart from a much larger clone, this may be a read error.

Whenever a sample was processed, at least 6 million PBMCs were isolated. V is TRBV20-1 and J is TRBJ2-1; D gene ambiguous. The J call may not be correct, given that the DNA end is closer to TRBJ2-7. The specimen sequenced was blood. The clonotype originates from a man of 80 years or more in good health. The CDR3 here is CSARSTERKTYNEQYF. For the CDR3, the DNA is TGCAGTGCTAGGTCCACAGAAAGAAAAACTTACAATGAGCAGTACTTC.